This passage covers 5 T cell receptor beta chains from one sample sequenced in a study of control samples from healthy donors and cancer patients. Produced via immunoSEQ multiplex PCR; TCRdb's table is partial and in-frame only. Here the sample table reports fewer than 200,000 clones. The sequencing input was blood. All receptors derive from a woman aged 25 to 39 in good health.

V gene TRBV6-6 combines with J gene TRBJ1-2, with D perhaps matching TRBD1 (6 bases). Germline V gene sequence: CDR1 MNHNY, CDR2 SVGAGI (reference sequence). The V gene lost 0 bases and the J gene lost 8 bases, with 13 bases spanning the gap. This CDR3 region has 14 residues. The DNA of the CDR3 is TGTGCCAGCAGTTACTCTGGGGGCGCGGGGGGCTACACCTTC. This gives the protein CASSYSGGAGGYTF.

The genes are TRBV10-3 and TRBJ2-7, with a weak D call TRBD1 (5 bases). Germline V gene data show CDR1 as ENHRY and CDR2 as SYGVKD. The CDR3 consists of 14 residues. V shed 0 bases and J shed 5 bases, with 11 bases lying between them. The CDR3 loop reads CAISESGRVDEQYF. Here the CDR3 DNA reads TGTGCCATCAGTGAGTCGGGCAGGGTGGACGAGCAGTACTTC.

The V call is TRBV7-9, the J call TRBJ1-6; D ambiguous. The CDR3 has 12 residues. Trimming took off 5 bases at V and 9 bases at J, with 8 bases between the two ends. Germline CDR1 SEHNR, CDR2 FQNEAQ (reference sequence). In DNA form, the CDR3 reads TGTGCCAGCAGCCGCGAGTCTTCACCCCTCCACTTT. Its translation is CASSRESSPLHF.

V is TRBV28 and J is TRBJ1-2, with D perhaps matching TRBD1 (5 bases). The CDR3 covers 14 residues. CDR1 MDHEN and CDR2 SYDVKM come from the germline V gene. The V gene lost 4 bases and the J gene lost 3 bases, with 12 bases spanning the gap. The CDR3 protein is CASSSGHDYYGYTF. CDR3 DNA sequence: TGTGCCAGCAGTTCCGGACACGACTACTATGGCTACACCTTC.

The gene calls are TRBV5-6 and TRBJ1-2; 12 nucleotides line up with TRBD1. The CDR3 extends over 16 amino acids. Germline V gives CDR1 SGHDT, CDR2 YYEEEE. V trimming: 2 bases; J trimming: 4 bases; junction bases outside the gene matches: 6. CDR3 nucleotides: TGTGCCAGCAGCTTTGGGACAGGGGGCATTTTCTATGGCTACACCTTC. Protein sequence: CASSFGTGGIFYGYTF.